This T cell receptor beta chain came from a study of shared clonotypes between healthy human individuals (dated by TCRdb to about 2020). With regard to the full study: The cohort comprised a couple of women and a few men aged 18 to 49 years. For each donor, CD4 naive and CD4 memory were each given three plates, CD8 naive was given two plates, and CD8 memory was given one plate. The study deeply sequenced blood TCR repertoires of five healthy adults to estimate repertoire size and the extent of clonotype sharing between individuals. Libraries were prepared and TCR repertoires were sequenced by different laboratories using diverse techniques, in order to increase sequencing depth and limit assay-specific biases. Between about 0.85 and 9.5 billion PBMCs per donor were obtained by leukapheresis. Overall results and qualifications from the work: Rarefaction of sorted-subset datasets indicated incomplete sequencing despite the large sequencing depth. Based on pairwise subsampling, the degree of clonotype sharing among donors was expected to be affected by sequencing depth. Sampling was restricted to blood, and TCR repertoires in tissue are likely to differ from TCR repertoires in blood. Sharing across several donors was observed for roughly 5.4% of naive CD4, 3.5% of naive CD8, around 2.5% of memory CD4, and over 0.3% of memory CD8 clonotypes. Compared with non-shared clonotypes, the clonotypes found in all four sorted-subset donors had higher generation probabilities. Naive subsets generally had larger estimated clonotype richness than memory subsets did. Because the study included a small number of donors, the genetic and exposure-history diversity represented was limited.

CD8 naive samples were CD45RO-negative cells positively selected for CCR7, giving a CD45RA+CCR7+ population that excluded TemRA cells. The donors were healthy, HIV-negative adults with no recently reported acute infections or vaccinations. Every donor was a Caucasian adult residing in Nashville, Tennessee, USA. Blood was collected by leukapheresis, and PBMCs were isolated by Ficoll-Histopaque density gradient centrifugation and then cryopreserved in liquid nitrogen vapor phase. Analytical flow cytometry was used to check the purity and quantity of each magnetically sorted T cell population. Each sorted fraction had its genomic DNA isolated and then quantified by UV absorbance on a Nanodrop 2000c. For this clone: Its cognate antigen has yet to be identified. Base quality data are lacking; no much larger clone is found one base away.

Using the deep immunoSEQ assay, TCR CDR3 regions were amplified from genomic DNA by multiplex PCR. Genomic DNA extracted from each cell subset was distributed evenly over all wells of several immunoSEQ 96-well plates, and each plate served as one replicate. For sorted subsets, approximately 190 ng genomic DNA, equal to about 30,000 T cell genomes, was loaded into each replicate PCR. Purified libraries were measured with a Qubit 3.0 fluorometer, size-checked on a Bioanalyzer 2100, and measured again with the KAPA Library Quantification kit. A separate single-read 150-cycle Illumina NextSeq 550 flow cell was used to sequence each immunoSEQ 96-well plate. In the source study's methods: Because the immunoSEQ output included only junctional sequences and no quality scores, the filtering could not be the same as the filtering used for full-length reads. To assign V/J genes and CDR3, sequences were annotated using PyIR, a Python wrapper for IgBLAST v1.9, with IMGT germline references. Reads were filtered out if the reads had weak V/J assignments (E-value above 1e-6), no CDR3, stop codons, out-of-frame junctions, or ambiguous translated residues. A V3J clonotype was defined by an identical inferred V gene, J gene, and CDR3 amino acid sequence. Percentage overlap between repertoires was computed as shared unique clonotypes divided by the size of the smaller repertoire. Three approaches were used to assess repertoire richness: RTK rarefaction, the Chao1 estimator, and Recon v2.1 estimates of unobserved clonotypes. Generation probabilities were computed with OLGA for all TCRbeta clonotypes obtained by the gDNA method from several donors. TCRdb mirrors the immuneACCESS table, restricted to in-frame sequences. Some clones are absent from its copies; in checked studies, under half trace to an unresolved V gene, and the reason for the others is unknown. V and J calls plus clone size are reproduced from that table; the DNA served to infer D and trimming. In all, the sample holds millions of clones, and over 85% of those were seen once. The ten top clones hold roughly 1% of the sample.

V is shortened by 4 bases, J by 6 bases, and the region joining them spans 16 bases. CDR1 and CDR2, looked up from the germline V gene (reference sequence), are MNHEY and SMNVEV. The CDR3 holds 14 amino acids from the cysteine to the phenylalanine. Only the CDR3 portion is preserved as DNA: 42 bases, with reading frame beginning at the first base. The clonotype comes from a man younger than 35 in good health. The chain links TRBV27 with TRBJ2-7, with TRBD2 tentatively as D gene (6 bases match). Material: naive CD8+ T cells sorted from blood. This specimen's cell subset or site label, per the study, means: CD45RA+CCR7+. The CDR3 reads as follows: CASSSTVGLGEQYF. The DNA sequence is as follows: TGTGCCAGCAGTTCCACGGTGGGACTGGGCGAGCAGTACTTC.